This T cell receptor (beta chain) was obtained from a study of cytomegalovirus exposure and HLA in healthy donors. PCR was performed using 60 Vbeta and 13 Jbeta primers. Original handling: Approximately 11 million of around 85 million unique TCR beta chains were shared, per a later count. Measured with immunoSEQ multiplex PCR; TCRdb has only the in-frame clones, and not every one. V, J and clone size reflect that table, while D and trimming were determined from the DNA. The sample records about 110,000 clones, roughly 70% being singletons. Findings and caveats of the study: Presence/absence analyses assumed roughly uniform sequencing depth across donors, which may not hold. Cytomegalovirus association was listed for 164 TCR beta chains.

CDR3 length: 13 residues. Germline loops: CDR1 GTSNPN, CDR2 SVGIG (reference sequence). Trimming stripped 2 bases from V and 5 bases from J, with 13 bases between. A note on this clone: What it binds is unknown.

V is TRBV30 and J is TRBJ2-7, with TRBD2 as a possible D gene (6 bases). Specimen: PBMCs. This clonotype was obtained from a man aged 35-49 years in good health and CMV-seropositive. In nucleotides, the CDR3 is TGTGCCTGGAGTAGGGACTGGGTGGACGAGCAGTACGTC. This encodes CAWSRDWVDEQYV.